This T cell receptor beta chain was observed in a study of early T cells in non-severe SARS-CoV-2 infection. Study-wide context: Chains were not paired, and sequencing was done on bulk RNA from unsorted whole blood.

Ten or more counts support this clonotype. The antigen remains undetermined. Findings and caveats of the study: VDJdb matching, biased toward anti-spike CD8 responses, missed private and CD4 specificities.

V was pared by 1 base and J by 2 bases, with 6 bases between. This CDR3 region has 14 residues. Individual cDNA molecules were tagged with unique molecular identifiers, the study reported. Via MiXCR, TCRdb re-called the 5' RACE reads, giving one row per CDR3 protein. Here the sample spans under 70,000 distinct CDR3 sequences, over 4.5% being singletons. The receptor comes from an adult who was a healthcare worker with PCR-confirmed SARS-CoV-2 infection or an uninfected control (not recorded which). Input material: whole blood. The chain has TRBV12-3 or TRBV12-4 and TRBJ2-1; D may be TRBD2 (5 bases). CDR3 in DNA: TGTGCCAGCAGTTTAGGGACTGCCTACAATGAGCAGTTCTTC. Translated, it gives CASSLGTAYNEQFF.